The 13 T cell receptor beta chains below come from one sample, sequenced in a study of blood T cell repertoires in COVID-19. Profiled with immunoSEQ multiplex PCR; TCRdb holds only in-frame clones, not every one. This sample yields tens of thousands of clones, of which around nine tenths are seen a single time; roughly a tenth belongs to the top ten. Sequencing was performed on PBMCs or T cells enriched from blood (not recorded which). Receptors originate from a woman aged 35 to 49 who had recovered from COVID-19.

The genes are TRBV12-3 or TRBV12-4 and TRBJ1-3; no clear D gene. This CDR3 is built from 12 residues. V was cut by 5 bases and J by 4 bases, with 6 bases left in between. The CDR3 loop reads CASSRSGNTIYF. The CDR3 DNA reads as TGTGCCAGCAGTCGGTCAGGAAACACCATATATTTT.

The chain links TRBV9 to TRBJ2-1; TRBD2 agrees at 10 bases. The CDR3 extends over 17 amino acids. Germline lookup yields CDR1 SGDLS and CDR2 YYNGEE. V lost 0 bases and J lost 0; bases outside the gene matches: 3. The CDR3 DNA is TGTGCCAGCAGCGTAGAGTTAGCGGGGGGCTCCTACAATGAGCAGTTCTTC. This codes for CASSVELAGGSYNEQFF.

The chain links TRBV5-1 to TRBJ1-6; tentative D call: TRBD1 (5 bases). Trimming took off 0 bases at V and 10 bases at J, with 8 bases between the two ends. This CDR3 spans 13 amino acids. CDR1 and CDR2 from the germline V gene are SGHRS and YFSETQ. The CDR3 reads CASSLAGRSPLHF. CDR3 DNA sequence: TGCGCCAGCAGCTTGGCAGGGCGGTCACCCCTCCACTTT.

In this sample, this clone turned up a few times. J is TRBJ1-6 and V is TRBV6-5; D possibly corresponds to TRBD1 (6 bases). The CDR3 is 15 amino acids. Germline V CDR1 and CDR2: MNHEY, SVGAGI. Trimming removed 0 bases from V and 8 bases from J, with 11 bases in between. The CDR3: CASSYSTGVDSPLHF. The DNA of the CDR3 is TGTGCCAGCAGTTACTCGACAGGTGTAGATTCACCCCTCCACTTT.

The rearrangement joins TRBV2 to TRBJ2-5, with D perhaps matching TRBD2 (6 bases). V lost 6 bases and J 5 bases, leaving 22 bases between the germline ends. The CDR3 has 16 amino acids. CDR1 SNHLY and CDR2 FYNNEI come from the germline V gene. Here the CDR3 reads CASRKTGLRDGETQYF. CDR3 nucleotide sequence: TGTGCCAGCAGAAAGACGGGACTGCGGGACGGGGAGACCCAGTACTTC.

Comments on this clone: In the same sample, other DNA sequences code for this CDR3. The chain couples TRBV2 to TRBJ1-2; 9 bases line up with TRBD1. The CDR3 covers 15 residues. The J segment lost 6 bases and the V segment lost 6 bases, leaving 11 bases of the junction unmatched. Germline V lookup: CDR1 SNHLY, CDR2 FYNNEI. CDR3 nucleotides: TGTGCCAGCAGCCTTCGGGACAGGGACACAAATGGCTACACCTTC. Residues: CASSLRDRDTNGYTF.

The chain joins TRBV5-4 to TRBJ2-3; 8 bases fit TRBD1. The CDR3 length is 15 residues. V shed 5 bases, J shed 1 base, and the junction held 6 bases outside the gene matches. Germline CDR1 SGHNT, CDR2 YYREEE (reference sequence). CDR3 bases: TGTGCCAGCAGGCGGCCGGGACAGGGCACAGATACGCAGTATTTT. Translating gives CASRRPGQGTDTQYF.

This clone was counted once. The chain carries TRBV25-1 and TRBJ2-2; 9 bases fit TRBD1. The CDR3 loop spans 14 amino acids. Germline lookup yields CDR1 MGHDK and CDR2 SYGVNS. Trimming took 6 bases from V and 6 from J; bases not matched to a gene: 5. CDR3 in DNA: TGTGCCAGCAGAGACAGGGGGGACTCCGGGGAGCTGTTTTTT. This gives the protein CASRDRGDSGELFF.

The chain carries TRBV6-1 and TRBJ1-6; D might be TRBD1 (5 bases). The V end lost 3 bases, the J end lost 8 bases, and 11 bases lay between the germline ends. The CDR3 runs to 14 residues. Looked up from germline, CDR1 is MNHNS and CDR2 is SASEGT. CDR3 sequence: CASSEVGGDSPLHF. The CDR3 nucleotides read TGTGCCAGCAGTGAGGTGGGAGGGGATTCACCCCTCCACTTT.

The DNA for the CDR3 is TGTGCCAGCAGTGAAATGGGACAGGGTAACAATGAGCAGTTCTTC. It translates to CASSEMGQGNNEQFF. J is TRBJ2-1 and V is TRBV6-1; 9 positions agree with TRBD1. Per germline, CDR1 MNHNS and CDR2 SASEGT. Trimming at V came to 2 bases and at J to 5 bases, leaving 4 bases not matched to a gene. This CDR3 spans 15 amino acids.

The chain uses TRBV19 and TRBJ2-1; TRBD1 is a possible D gene (6 bases). The CDR3 sequence is 12 residues long. Germline V lookup: CDR1 LNHDA, CDR2 SQIVND (reference sequence). V dropped 0 bases and J dropped 10 bases, with 7 bases sitting between them. The CDR3 spells CASSIERGEQFF. The CDR3 DNA sequence: TGTGCCAGTAGTATAGAAAGGGGGGAGCAGTTCTTC.

The chain has TRBV27 and TRBJ2-1; 7 bases agree with TRBD1. Germline lookup yields CDR1 MNHEY and CDR2 SMNVEV (reference sequence). CDR3 length: 16 amino acids. J was trimmed by 4 bases and V by 0 bases; bases with no gene match: 6. CDR3 nucleotides: TGTGCCAGCAGTTTATCCGGGACAGTCCCTTACAATGAGCAGTTCTTC. This encodes CASSLSGTVPYNEQFF.

This sequence joins TRBV2 and TRBJ1-4; D remains ambiguous. This CDR3 contains 13 residues. Germline V gene sequence: CDR1 SNHLY, CDR2 FYNNEI. Trimming removed 6 bases at V and 6 bases at J, with 11 bases between. The CDR3 loop is CASREVPYEKLFF. The CDR3, as DNA: TGTGCCAGCAGGGAGGTCCCGTATGAAAAACTGTTTTTT.